This T cell receptor beta chain is from a study of CD8 T cells in Susac syndrome. Reverse transcription of roughly 0.45 to 1 ug RNA was performed with random hexamers. One entry per CDR3 protein results from TCRdb running MiXCR on the immunoSEQ multiplex PCR reads. Here the sample spans 120,000 or so distinct CDR3 sequences, 85% to 95% being singletons. The germline V and J ends were trimmed by 0 bases and 0 bases, with 8 bases remaining between them. The CDR3 is 15 amino acids. Per germline, CDR1 LGHNA and CDR2 YSLEER. The J gene is TRBJ2-5, the V gene TRBV4-3; D uncertain. Material for sequencing was CD8+ T cells from PBMCs. The TCR sequence derives from a human donor with Susac syndrome. The CDR3 protein is CASSQDGRYQETQYF. Here the CDR3 DNA reads TGCGCCAGCAGCCAAGATGGGCGGTACCAAGAGACCCAGTACTTC.